Below are 17 T cell receptor beta chains sequenced from a single sample in a study of CD4+ T cells in melanoma. TCRdb's copy holds only in-frame clones and misses some; the assay was immunoSEQ multiplex PCR. The sample yields 18,000 or so clones, roughly 80% seen once. Sample: cells from a culture (not recorded whether cultured in vitro). These TCRs come from a human donor with melanoma.

This chain connects TRBV29-1 to TRBJ2-3; D possibly matches TRBD1 or TRBD2 (5 bases each). Trimming left V 6 bases short and J 13 bases short, with 20 bases between. Germline CDR1 reads SQVTM; CDR2 reads ANQGSEA. The CDR3 has 12 residues. CDR3 residues: CSVGEQWGLKYF. CDR3 sequence (DNA): TGCAGCGTAGGTGAGCAGTGGGGGTTGAAGTATTTT.

The V gene is TRBV5-1, the J gene TRBJ1-4, with TRBD1 matching 8 bases. Germline trimming cut 5 bases from V and 8 bases from J; bases unmatched to any gene: 14. Germline lookup yields CDR1 SGHRS and CDR2 YFSETQ. The CDR3 loop spans 16 amino acids. The CDR3 region is CASSSGTGLLEEKLFF. DNA for the CDR3: TGCGCCAGCAGTTCCGGGACAGGTCTCCTCGAGGAAAAACTGTTTTTT.

The chain employs TRBV27 and TRBJ1-1, with D perhaps TRBD1 (5 bases). Per germline, CDR1 MNHEY and CDR2 SMNVEV (reference sequence). Trimming took 6 bases from V and 0 from J, leaving 17 bases between them. This CDR3 has 16 amino acids. As DNA, the CDR3 is TGTGCCAGCAGACCCCAACTGGGGGGACTGAACACTGAAGCTTTCTTT. Translation gives CASRPQLGGLNTEAFF.

The V call is TRBV7-2, the J call TRBJ2-7; TRBD2 matches at 7 bases. Unmatched junction bases numbered 7, after V lost 6 bases and J lost 2 bases. The CDR3 extends over 14 amino acids. Germline-derived CDR1 and CDR2 are SGHTA and FQGNSA. CDR3 in DNA: TGTGCCAGCAGAGCCCCCGGGGGGACCTACGAGCAGTACTTC. Translating gives CASRAPGGTYEQYF.

V gene TRBV5-1 combines with J gene TRBJ1-6; no firm D call. Trimming removed 0 bases at V and 7 bases at J, with 11 bases between. The germline CDR1 and CDR2 sequences are SGHRS and YFSETQ. This CDR3 contains 15 residues. The chain's CDR3 is CASSLVVTPNSPLHF. CDR3 bases: TGCGCCAGCAGCTTGGTGGTGACACCCAATTCACCCCTCCACTTT.

This rearrangement joins TRBV18 to TRBJ2-3; a possible D gene is TRBD1 (5 bases). CDR1 KGHSH and CDR2 LQKENI come from the germline V gene. The CDR3 loop spans 18 amino acids. V lost 3 bases and J 0 bases, leaving 19 bases between the germline ends. The CDR3 sequence: CASSPSAGYKTSTDTQYF. DNA of the CDR3: TGTGCCAGCTCACCTTCGGCAGGGTACAAGACTAGCACAGATACGCAGTATTTT.

The V and J genes are TRBV7-6 and TRBJ2-1; a possible D gene is TRBD2 (5 bases). The CDR3 is 15 amino acids. V lost 5 bases to trimming and J lost 5 bases, with 16 bases between them. Germline CDR1 and CDR2: SGHVS and FNYEAQ. The DNA for the CDR3 is TGTGCCAGCAGCCCAGCCGGGGTTCCGAACAATGAGCAGTTCTTC. Residues: CASSPAGVPNNEQFF.

This chain links TRBV7-9 with TRBJ2-1; 15 positions match TRBD2. J was trimmed by 8 bases and V by 5 bases; bases with no gene match: 10. The CDR3 is 17 amino acids. Germline CDR1 SEHNR, CDR2 FQNEAQ (reference sequence). The CDR3 sequence is CASSRGLAGGQSDEQFF. The CDR3 DNA reads as TGTGCCAGCAGCAGAGGACTAGCGGGGGGGCAGTCGGATGAGCAGTTCTTC.

The rearrangement links TRBV18 to TRBJ2-7; 10 bases map to TRBD1. Germline V gene data show CDR1 as KGHSH and CDR2 as LQKENI. The CDR3 spans 15 residues. V was pared by 6 bases and J by 3 bases, with 8 bases of the junction left unmatched. The CDR3 loop is CASSGQGQINYEQYF. The CDR3 region has the DNA TGTGCCAGCTCGGGACAGGGGCAGATAAACTACGAGCAGTACTTC.

The CDR3 DNA follows: TGTGCCAGCAGCAGTACGCGGGGGACAAACATTCAGTACTTC. This sequence encodes CASSSTRGTNIQYF. This chain uses TRBV11-2 with TRBJ2-4; 7 nucleotides agree with TRBD2. The CDR3 sequence is 14 residues long. CDR1 is SGHAT and CDR2 is FQNNGV in the germline V gene. J lost 6 bases, V lost 5 bases, and 7 bases had no gene match.

The chain combines TRBV11-3 with TRBJ2-2; 7 bases match TRBD1. In germline, CDR1 is SGHNT, CDR2 YENEEA. With V trimmed by 4 bases and J by 6 bases, 5 bases remained unmatched. The CDR3 runs to 14 residues. The CDR3 bases are TGTGCCAGCAGCTCGACAGGGTCGGCCGGGGAGCTGTTTTTT. It codes for CASSSTGSAGELFF.

The V and J genes are TRBV7-6 and TRBJ2-1, with D unresolved. Per germline, CDR1 SGHVS and CDR2 FNYEAQ. The CDR3 is 12 residues long. Deletions cut 5 bases from V and 6 bases from J, with 8 bases between. The CDR3 DNA sequence: TGTGCCAGCAGCCTCTATTCCAATGAGCAGTTCTTC. Translation gives CASSLYSNEQFF.

The chain combines TRBV2 with TRBJ1-2, with 8 bases fitting TRBD1. The germline CDR1 and CDR2 sequences are SNHLY and FYNNEI. This CDR3 spans 15 amino acids. Germline trimming cut 7 bases from V and 4 bases from J; bases unmatched to any gene: 11. CDR3 region: CASTMDRAGGYGYTF. Here the CDR3 DNA reads TGTGCCAGCACTATGGACAGGGCAGGAGGCTATGGCTACACCTTC.

The chain joins TRBV7-8 to TRBJ1-4; D may be TRBD1 (5 bases). The CDR3 is made up of 15 amino acids. Trimming pared 1 base from V and 5 bases from J, leaving 11 bases between. Per the germline V gene, CDR1 is SGHVS and CDR2 is FQNEAQ. For the CDR3, the DNA is TGTGCCAGCAGCTTAGACAGGTTGGGGAATGAAAAACTGTTTTTT. Translating gives CASSLDRLGNEKLFF. Supplemented by reference TRBV7-8 and TRBJ1-4, the full variable domain reads GAGVSQSPRYKVAKRGQDVALRCDPISGHVSLFWYQQALGQGPEFLTYFQNEAQLDKSGLPSDRFFAERPEGSVSTLKIQRTQQEDSAVYLCASSLDRLGNEKLFFGSGTQLSVL.

In its sample, this clone was seen once. The chain is built from TRBV5-1 and TRBJ2-7, with TRBD1 matching over 9 bases. The CDR3 totals 16 residues. The ends lost 0 bases at V and 4 bases at J; junction bases unmatched: 8. Germline V gene lookup returns CDR1 SGHRS and CDR2 YFSETQ. The CDR3, as DNA: TGCGCCAGCAGCTTGGGACACCCGGGACAGGGTTACGAGCAGTACTTC. This gives the protein CASSLGHPGQGYEQYF.

V usage is TRBV27 and J usage is TRBJ1-2, with unresolved D. The CDR3 is made up of 14 amino acids. V lost 6 bases and J lost 4, with 15 bases in between. Germline values: CDR1 MNHEY, CDR2 SMNVEV (reference sequence). In nucleotides, the CDR3 is TGTGCCAGCAGCCTAATGGGCTCCCCCTATGGCTACACCTTC. This translates into CASSLMGSPYGYTF.

This clone was found a few times. The chain employs TRBV11-2 and TRBJ2-1, with 9 bases matching TRBD2. The CDR3 runs to 14 residues. CDR1 and CDR2 (germline): SGHAT, FQNNGV. With V trimmed by 4 bases and J by 9 bases, 7 bases remained unmatched. The CDR3 reads CASSSPAGGSEQFF. DNA of the CDR3: TGTGCCAGCAGCTCCCCGGCGGGGGGGAGTGAGCAGTTCTTC. The full variable domain, with the rest looked up from reference TRBV11-2 and TRBJ2-1, is EAGVAQSPRYKIIEKRQSVAFWCNPISGHATLYWYQQILGQGPKLLIQFQNNGVVDDSQLPKDRFSAERLKGVDSTLKIQPAKLEDSAVYLCASSSPAGGSEQFFGPGTRLTVL.